One and the same sample provided the 2 T cell receptor beta chains below, sequenced in a study of OX40 agonist ivuxolimab in advanced cancers. The protocol was immunoSEQ multiplex PCR, while the TCRdb copy is restricted to in-frame clones and leaves out a portion. This table has tens of thousands of clones, about 90% appearing once. Sequencing was performed on CD4+ or CD8+ T cells sorted from blood, taken in a trial of the OX40 agonist ivuxolimab. The receptors come from an adult with an advanced solid tumor such as melanoma, head and neck, liver or kidney cancer.

This chain's CDR3 is CASSLVVTPNTGELFF. The CDR3, as DNA: TGTGCCAGCAGCTTAGTTGTGACTCCGAACACCGGGGAGCTGTTTTTT. The rearrangement links TRBV11-2 to TRBJ2-2, with no clear D. Per germline, CDR1 SGHAT and CDR2 FQNNGV. CDR3 size: 16 residues. V gave up 1 base and J gave up 0 bases, with 9 bases separating them.

This chain uses TRBV13 with TRBJ2-3; D is possibly TRBD1 (5 bases). The V gene lost 4 bases and the J gene lost 1 base, with 9 bases spanning the gap. This CDR3 is 14 amino acids long. Germline V gene lookup returns CDR1 PRHDT and CDR2 FYEKMQ (reference sequence). CDR3 amino acids: CASSSGMRTDTQYF. The DNA for the CDR3 is TGTGCCAGCAGCTCAGGGATGCGCACAGATACGCAGTATTTT.